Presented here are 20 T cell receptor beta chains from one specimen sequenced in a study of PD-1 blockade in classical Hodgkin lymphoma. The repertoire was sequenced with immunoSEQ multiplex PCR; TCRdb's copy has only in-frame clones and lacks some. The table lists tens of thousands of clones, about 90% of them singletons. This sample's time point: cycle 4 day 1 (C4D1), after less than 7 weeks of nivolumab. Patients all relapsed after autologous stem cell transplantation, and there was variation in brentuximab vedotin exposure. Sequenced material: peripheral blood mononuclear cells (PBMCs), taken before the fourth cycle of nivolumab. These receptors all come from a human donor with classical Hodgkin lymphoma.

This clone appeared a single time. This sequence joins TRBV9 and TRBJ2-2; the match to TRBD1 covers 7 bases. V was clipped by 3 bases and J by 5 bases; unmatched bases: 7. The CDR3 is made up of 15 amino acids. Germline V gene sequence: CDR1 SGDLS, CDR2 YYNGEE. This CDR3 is CASSALDRETGELFF. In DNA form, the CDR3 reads TGTGCCAGCAGCGCTCTAGACAGGGAAACCGGGGAGCTGTTTTTT.

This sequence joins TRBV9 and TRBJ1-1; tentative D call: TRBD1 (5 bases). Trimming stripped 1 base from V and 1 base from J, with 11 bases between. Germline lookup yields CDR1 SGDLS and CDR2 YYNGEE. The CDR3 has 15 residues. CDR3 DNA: TGTGCCAGCAGCGTAAGCGGGGGGACGAACACTGAAGCTTTCTTT. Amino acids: CASSVSGGTNTEAFF.

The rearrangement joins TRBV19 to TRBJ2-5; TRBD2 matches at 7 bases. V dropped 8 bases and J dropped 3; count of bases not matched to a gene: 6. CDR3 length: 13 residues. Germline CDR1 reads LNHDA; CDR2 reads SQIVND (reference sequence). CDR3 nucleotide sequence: TGTGCCAGTCTCGGACTAGGGGAAGAGACCCAGTACTTC. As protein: CASLGLGEETQYF.

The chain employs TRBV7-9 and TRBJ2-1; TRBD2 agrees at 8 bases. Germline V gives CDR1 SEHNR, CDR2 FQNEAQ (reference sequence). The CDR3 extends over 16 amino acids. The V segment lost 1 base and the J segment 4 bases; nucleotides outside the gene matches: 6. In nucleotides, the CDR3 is TGTGCCAGCAGCTTAGGAGGCGGGGGGTCTTACAATGAGCAGTTCTTC. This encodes CASSLGGGGSYNEQFF.

CDR3 sequence: CASSLMPGQVGEQYF. CDR3 coding DNA: TGCGCCAGCAGCTTGATGCCGGGACAGGTGGGCGAGCAGTACTTC. The genes are TRBV5-1 and TRBJ2-7, with 8 bases identical to TRBD1. Per the germline V gene, CDR1 is SGHRS and CDR2 is YFSETQ. The CDR3 length is 15 residues. V shed 1 base and J 6 bases; nucleotides not matched to a gene: 9.

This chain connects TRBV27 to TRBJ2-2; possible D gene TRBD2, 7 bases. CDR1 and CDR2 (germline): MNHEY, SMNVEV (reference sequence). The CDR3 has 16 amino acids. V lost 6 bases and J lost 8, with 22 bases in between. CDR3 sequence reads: CASRPLGGGVWGELFF. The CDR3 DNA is TGTGCCAGCAGGCCCCTGGGGGGGGGCGTCTGGGGGGAGCTGTTTTTT.

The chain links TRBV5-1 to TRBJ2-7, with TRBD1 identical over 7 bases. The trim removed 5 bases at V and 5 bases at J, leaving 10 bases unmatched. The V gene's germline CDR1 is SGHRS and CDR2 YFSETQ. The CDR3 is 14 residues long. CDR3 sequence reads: CASSSRTGGDEQYF. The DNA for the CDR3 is TGCGCCAGCAGTTCGAGGACAGGCGGTGACGAGCAGTACTTC.

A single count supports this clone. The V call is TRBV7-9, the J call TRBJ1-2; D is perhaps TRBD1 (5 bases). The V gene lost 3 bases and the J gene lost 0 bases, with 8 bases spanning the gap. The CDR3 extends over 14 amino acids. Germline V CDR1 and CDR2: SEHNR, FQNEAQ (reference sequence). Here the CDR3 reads CASSFQGSNYGYTF. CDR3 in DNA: TGTGCCAGCAGCTTCCAGGGATCTAACTATGGCTACACCTTC.

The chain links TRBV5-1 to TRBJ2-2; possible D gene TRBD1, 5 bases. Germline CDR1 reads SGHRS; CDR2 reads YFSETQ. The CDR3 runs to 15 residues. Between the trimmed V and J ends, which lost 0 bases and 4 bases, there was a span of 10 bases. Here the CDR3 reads CASSLVGVPTGELFF. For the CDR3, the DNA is TGCGCCAGCAGCTTGGTAGGGGTTCCCACCGGGGAGCTGTTTTTT.

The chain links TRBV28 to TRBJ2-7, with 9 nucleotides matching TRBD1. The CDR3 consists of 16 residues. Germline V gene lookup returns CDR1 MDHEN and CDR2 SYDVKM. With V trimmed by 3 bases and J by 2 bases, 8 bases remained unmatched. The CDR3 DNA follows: TGTGCCAGCAGTTTGGCGGGACAGGGACTAACCTACGAGCAGTACTTC. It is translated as CASSLAGQGLTYEQYF.

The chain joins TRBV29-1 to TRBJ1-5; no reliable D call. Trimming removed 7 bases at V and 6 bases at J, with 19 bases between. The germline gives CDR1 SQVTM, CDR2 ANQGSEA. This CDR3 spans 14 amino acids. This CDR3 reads CSAFDGRECQPQHF. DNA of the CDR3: TGCAGCGCTTTTGATGGGAGGGAATGTCAGCCCCAGCATTTT.

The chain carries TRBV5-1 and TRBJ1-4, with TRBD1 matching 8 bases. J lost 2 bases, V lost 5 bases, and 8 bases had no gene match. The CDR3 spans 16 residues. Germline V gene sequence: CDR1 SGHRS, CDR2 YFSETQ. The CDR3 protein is CASSPGGRTTNEKLFF. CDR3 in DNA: TGCGCCAGCAGTCCAGGGGGCCGGACGACTAATGAAAAACTGTTTTTT.

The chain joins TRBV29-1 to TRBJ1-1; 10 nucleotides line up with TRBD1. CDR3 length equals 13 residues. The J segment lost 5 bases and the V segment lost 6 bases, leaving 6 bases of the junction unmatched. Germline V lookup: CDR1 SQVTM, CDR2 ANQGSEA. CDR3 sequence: CSVWDRGWTEAFF. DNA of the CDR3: TGCAGCGTGTGGGACAGGGGATGGACTGAAGCTTTCTTT.

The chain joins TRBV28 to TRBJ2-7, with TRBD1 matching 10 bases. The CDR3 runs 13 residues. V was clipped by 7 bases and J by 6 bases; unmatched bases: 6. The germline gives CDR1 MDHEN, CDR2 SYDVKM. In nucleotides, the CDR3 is TGTGCCAGCAAGGCGCGGGACAGGGGCGAGCAGTACTTC. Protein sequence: CASKARDRGEQYF.

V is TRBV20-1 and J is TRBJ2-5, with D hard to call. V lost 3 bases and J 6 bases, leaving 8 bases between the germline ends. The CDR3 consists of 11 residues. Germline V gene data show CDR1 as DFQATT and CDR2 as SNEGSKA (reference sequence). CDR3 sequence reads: CSASPAQTQYF. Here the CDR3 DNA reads TGCAGTGCTAGTCCCGCCCAGACCCAGTACTTC.

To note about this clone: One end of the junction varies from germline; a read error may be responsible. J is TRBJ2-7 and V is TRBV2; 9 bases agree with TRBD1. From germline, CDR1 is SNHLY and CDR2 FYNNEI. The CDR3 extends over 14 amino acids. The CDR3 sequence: CASSEGQGIYEQYF. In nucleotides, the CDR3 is TGTGCCAGCAGCGAAGGACAGGGGATCTACGAGCAGTACTTC. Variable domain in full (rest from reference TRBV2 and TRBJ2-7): EPEVTQTPSHQVTQMGQEVILRCVPISNHLYFYWYRQILGQKVEFLVSFYNNEISEKSEIFDDQFSVERPDGSNFTLKIRSTKLEDSAMYFCASSEGQGIYEQYFGPGTRLTVT.

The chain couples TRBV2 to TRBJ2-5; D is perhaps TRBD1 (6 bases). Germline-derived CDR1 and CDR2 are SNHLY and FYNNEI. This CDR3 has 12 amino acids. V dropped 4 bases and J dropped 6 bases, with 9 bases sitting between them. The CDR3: CASSGGGQTQYF. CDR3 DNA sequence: TGTGCCAGCAGTGGAGGGGGACAGACCCAGTACTTC. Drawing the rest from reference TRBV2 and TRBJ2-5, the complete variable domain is EPEVTQTPSHQVTQMGQEVILRCVPISNHLYFYWYRQILGQKVEFLVSFYNNEISEKSEIFDDQFSVERPDGSNFTLKIRSTKLEDSAMYFCASSGGGQTQYFGPGTRLLVL.

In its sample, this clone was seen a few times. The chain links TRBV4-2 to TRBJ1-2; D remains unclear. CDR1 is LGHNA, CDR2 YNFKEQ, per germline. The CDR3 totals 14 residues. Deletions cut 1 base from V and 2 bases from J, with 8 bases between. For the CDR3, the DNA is TGTGCCAGCAGCCAAGTAGGGCCGAACTATGGCTACACCTTC. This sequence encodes CASSQVGPNYGYTF.

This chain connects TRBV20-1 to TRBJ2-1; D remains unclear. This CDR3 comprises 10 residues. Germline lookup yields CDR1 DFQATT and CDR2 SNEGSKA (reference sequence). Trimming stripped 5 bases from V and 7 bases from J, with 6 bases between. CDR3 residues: CSALGNEQFF. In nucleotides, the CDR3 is TGCAGTGCTCTGGGGAATGAGCAGTTCTTC.

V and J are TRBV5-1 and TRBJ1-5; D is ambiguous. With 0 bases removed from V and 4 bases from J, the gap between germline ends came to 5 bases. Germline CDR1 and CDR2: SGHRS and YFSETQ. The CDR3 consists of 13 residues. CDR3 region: CASSLAWNQPQHF. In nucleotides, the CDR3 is TGCGCCAGCAGCTTGGCCTGGAATCAGCCCCAGCATTTT.